This T cell receptor beta chain appears in the sequencing data of a study of blood T cells in healthy people across ages. Background on the study: The template switching approach captured approximately one barcoded beta molecule for every two T cells.

Whole-study results and caveats: A strong correlation was seen between TCR beta diversity and naive T cell percentage. While age rose, TCR beta diversity per million T cells dropped in a roughly linear way.

J gave up 4 bases and V 7 bases, and 4 bases lay outside the gene matches. The CDR3 loop spans 13 amino acids. About this clonotype itself: The antigen is not known.

There were at least 5.5 micrograms of total RNA extracted from every sample. PCR was performed a second time for about 7 to 11 cycles using a sample-barcoded 5' primer and a J-beta primer mix. TCRdb re-derived calls from the 5' RACE reads in MiXCR, one entry per CDR3 protein. The data hold 550,000 to 750,000 distinct CDR3 sequences, with approximately 21% observed a single time. The chain employs TRBV6-7 and TRBJ2-3; 8 bases fit TRBD2. TRBV6-7 is treated as an ORF (open reading frame) with a function not yet certain. The sequence was collected from a man aged 65-85 years in good health. Sequenced input: blood. CDR3 sequence: CASTAGAADTQYF. The CDR3 DNA follows: TGTGCCAGCACAGCGGGAGCGGCAGATACGCAGTATTTT.